This T cell receptor (beta chain) derives from a study of CD8+ T cells in alopecia areata. Study results and limitations: Lesional scalp, notably in alopecia totalis/universalis, had clonality above that of normal scalp. Possibly as an HLA-related effect, TCR sharing across patients appeared less clear than in mice.

Points on this clone: As yet, its antigen is unknown.

Germline V gives CDR1 MDHEN, CDR2 SYDVKM. The CDR3 runs 14 residues. Trimming removed 5 bases at V and 8 bases at J, with 16 bases between. Sequencing templates came from extracted RNA that was reverse transcribed into cDNA. The protocol was immunoSEQ multiplex PCR, while the TCRdb copy is restricted to in-frame clones and leaves out a portion. The sample includes under 250,000 clones, about 61% seen only once; the top ten take approximately 4.9%. The authors sorted CD4+ and CD8+ T cells from PBMCs. The sequence was obtained from a human donor in good health. The sequenced sample consisted of CD8+ T cells sorted from blood. The V and J genes are TRBV28 and TRBJ2-1, with D possibly TRBD2 on 6 matching bases. The CDR3 coding sequence is TGTGCCAGCAGTCCCCCCTTAGGGAGGTATGAGCAGTTCTTC. Translation gives CASSPPLGRYEQFF.